The 8 T cell receptor beta chains given below trace back to one sample, sequenced in a study of tumor-infiltrating lymphocytes in primary liver carcinoma (TCRdb year 2017). Total RNA and DNA were co-extracted from about 19-30 mg of bulk tissue with the AllPrep DNA/RNA mini kit, without cell sorting. TCRdb records Illumina HiSeq 2500 as the sequencer. TCRbeta-specific cDNA was reverse-transcribed from 500 ng total RNA using a constant-region primer and ProtoScript II reverse transcriptase. The TCRbeta libraries were prepared through three rounds of nested multiplex PCR following a slightly modified ARM-PCR procedure. Multiplex TRBV1-TRBV30 forward primers and a Cbeta reverse primer were used in the first two PCR rounds, each of which was run for around 10 cycles. Starting from the raw public reads, TCRdb applied fastp trimming at Q25, assembled clones with MiXCR and retained in-frame beta chains. All rows with the same CDR3 protein become a single entry with the most common DNA and genes. The sample yields approximately 100,000 distinct CDR3 sequences; around two thirds were counted once. In total, the top ten clones hold about 12% of the sample.

The sample consisted of liver tumor tissue from sampling region 2. The meaning of the sample's cell subset or site label: tumor region T2, inferior pole. The receptors derive from a woman aged 55 to 70 with primary liver carcinoma and hepatitis B virus infection.

V gene TRBV11-3 combines with J gene TRBJ2-7; D might be TRBD1 (6 bases). CDR3 length: 12 residues. From germline, CDR1 is SGHNT and CDR2 YENEEA. Trimming shortened V by 7 bases and J by 10 bases, and 17 bases separated the two germline ends. CDR3 in amino acids: CASNAGQFSQYF. The CDR3 DNA follows: TGTGCCAGCAATGCCGGACAGTTTAGTCAGTACTTC.

The chain is built from TRBV4-1 and TRBJ1-5; a possible D gene is TRBD2 (6 bases). The end of the DNA fits TRBJ2-3 better, so the J call may be wrong. CDR3 length equals 14 residues. CDR1 and CDR2 (germline): MGHRA, YSYEKL. The DNA for the CDR3 is TGCGCCAGCAGCCAAGGAGGGAGGAATCAGCCCCAGTATTTT. The encoded protein is CASSQGGRNQPQYF.

Details on this clonotype: An end of the junction does not agree with germline; a read error may underlie this. V and J are TRBV6-6 and TRBJ2-2; D is ambiguous. The CDR3 covers 13 residues. Germline CDR1 reads MNHNY; CDR2 reads SVGAGI (reference sequence). CDR3 nucleotide sequence: TGCGCCAATGCGATTCGCAGTGGCGGGGAGCTGTTTTTT. Residues: CANAIRSGGELFF.

Concerning this clonotype: At one end, the junction sequence differs from germline, possibly due to a read error. The V and J genes are TRBV5-1 and TRBJ2-3, with 11 bases fitting TRBD2. Looked up from germline, CDR1 is SGHRS and CDR2 is YFSETQ. The CDR3 contains 15 residues. The CDR3 here is CASSLSSGRTDRQYF. The CDR3 DNA is TGCGCCAGCAGCTTGTCTAGCGGGAGGACAGATAGGCAGTATTTT.

In the case of this clonotype: This may arise from a read error, as a much more abundant clone is one base away. The chain uses TRBV5-6 and TRBJ1-2; perhaps TRBD1 as D (5 bases). The CDR3 extends over 15 amino acids. The germline CDR1 and CDR2 sequences are SGHDT and YYEEEE. This CDR3 reads CVSSFRRAGNYGYTF. The CDR3 DNA follows: TGTGTCAGCAGCTTCAGACGGGCAGGGAACTATGGCTACACCTTC.

The genes are TRBV11-2 and TRBJ2-1; D unclear. The CDR3 has 13 residues. V lost 1 base to trimming and J lost 8 bases, with 9 bases between them. Germline V gene lookup returns CDR1 SGHAT and CDR2 FQNNGV. Written as DNA, the CDR3 is TGTGCCAGCAGCTTAGGGACCGTCGATGAGCAGTTCTTC. Encoded protein: CASSLGTVDEQFF.

In its sample, this clonotype was seen once. A single base separates this from a much larger clone, so it may be a read error. V is TRBV11-2 and J is TRBJ2-3; 10 bases are shared with TRBD2. CDR1 is SGHAT, CDR2 FQNNGV, per germline. V lost 6 bases, J lost 3 bases, and 9 bases stayed unmatched. The CDR3 is made up of 16 amino acids. CDR3 protein: CASSILAGVTTDTQYF. The DNA of the CDR3 is TGTGCCAGCAGTATCCTAGCGGGAGTAACGACAGATACGCAGTATTTT.

About this clonotype itself: Relative to the germline gene, one junction end is altered; a read error may explain this. CDR3 protein: CAGSLVRAGLSTDTQYF. The DNA for the CDR3 is TGTGCCGGCAGCTTAGTCAGGGCGGGTCTAAGCACAGATACGCAGTATTTT. The chain employs TRBV11-2 and TRBJ2-3; D possibly uses TRBD1 or TRBD2 (5 bases each). Germline values: CDR1 SGHAT, CDR2 FQNNGV. This CDR3 is built from 17 residues.